These 14 T cell receptor beta chains originate from one sample sequenced in a study of Graves' ophthalmopathy and Graves' hyperthyroidism (dated by TCRdb to the late 2010s). TCRdb records Illumina HiSeq 2000 as the sequencer. TCR beta CDR3 regions were amplified from RNA transcripts for repertoire sequencing. A first-round RT-PCR used HTBI primers with the Qiagen OneStep RT-PCR kit, followed by a second-round multiplex PCR, size selection and purification. The raw public data were reprocessed by TCRdb itself: fastp quality trimming at Q25, MiXCR clonotype calling, in-frame beta chains only. Rows with a matching CDR3 protein are joined into one entry that keeps the most common DNA and genes. This sample holds approximately 700,000 distinct CDR3 sequences; roughly 41% were observed only once. The top ten constitute approximately 43% of the sample. Material: peripheral blood. Source of these receptors: an adult man with Graves' ophthalmopathy.

Worth noting for this clonotype: The junction and the germline gene differ at one end; a read error may be behind it. The V call is TRBV15, the J call TRBJ1-2; D unclear. Germline lookup yields CDR1 LNHNV and CDR2 YYDKDF (reference sequence). The CDR3 loop spans 14 amino acids. CDR3 in amino acids: CASSQEGTPYGYTF. In DNA, the CDR3 is TGTGCCAGCAGCCAAGAAGGAACACCATATGGCTACACCTTC.

Comments on this clonotype: A much larger clone differs by one base, so this may be a read error. This chain joins TRBV7-9 and TRBJ1-2, with TRBD1 matching over 11 bases. This CDR3 has 14 amino acids. After removal of 5 bases from V and 7 bases from J, the junction contained 6 bases not matched to a gene. Germline V gives CDR1 SEHNR, CDR2 FQNEAQ (reference sequence). The CDR3 here is CASSMGQGVAGYTF. The CDR3 DNA follows: TGTGCCAGCAGCATGGGACAGGGGGTTGCTGGCTACACCTTC.

The chain employs TRBV5-1 and TRBJ1-1; D uncertain. The ends were cut back, 6 bases at V and 1 base at J, with 19 bases in the middle. Per the germline V gene, CDR1 is SGHRS and CDR2 is YFSETQ. CDR3 size: 16 residues. The CDR3 loop reads CASNTGQPSWNTEAFF. Written as DNA, the CDR3 is TGCGCCAGCAACACGGGCCAGCCGTCATGGAACACTGAAGCTTTCTTT. Supplemented by reference TRBV5-1 and TRBJ1-1, the full variable domain reads KAGVTQTPRYLIKTRGQQVTLSCSPISGHRSVSWYQQTPGQGLQFLFEYFSETQRNKGNFPGRFSGRQFSNSRSEMNVSTLELGDSALYLCASNTGQPSWNTEAFFGQGTRLTVV.

In this sample, this clonotype turned up many times. This chain links TRBV7-8 with TRBJ1-1; D might be TRBD1 (6 bases). The CDR3 loop spans 14 amino acids. The germline V and J ends were trimmed by 2 bases and 5 bases, with 12 bases remaining between them. Germline V lookup: CDR1 SGHVS, CDR2 FQNEAQ. The CDR3 DNA follows: TGTGCCAGCAGCTTAATCCAGGGGAGTACTGAAGCTTTCTTT. Its translation: CASSLIQGSTEAFF.

This clonotype was observed a handful of times. This rearrangement joins TRBV5-4 to TRBJ1-3, with D uncertain. Germline V gene lookup returns CDR1 SGHNT and CDR2 YYREEE (reference sequence). Trimming shortened V by 4 bases and J by 0 bases, and 14 bases separated the two germline ends. This CDR3 is 16 amino acids long. The CDR3: CASSPGGLSSGNTIYF. In DNA form, the CDR3 reads TGTGCCAGCAGCCCCGGTGGCCTGAGCTCTGGAAACACCATATATTTT.

This sequence joins TRBV19 and TRBJ1-5; a possible D gene is TRBD1 (5 bases). Germline V gene data show CDR1 as LNHDA and CDR2 as SQIVND (reference sequence). V lost 4 bases and J lost 2, with 18 bases in between. The CDR3 covers 17 residues. CDR3 amino acids: CASSRRVGDAGNQPQHF. CDR3 sequence (DNA): TGTGCCAGTAGTAGGAGGGTTGGGGACGCGGGCAATCAGCCCCAGCATTTT.

J is TRBJ2-7 and V is TRBV2; D may correspond to TRBD1 or TRBD2 (10 bases each). The V gene lost 5 bases and the J gene lost 4 bases, with 24 bases spanning the gap. There are 17 residues in the CDR3. Germline V CDR1 and CDR2: SNHLY, FYNNEI. In nucleotides, the CDR3 is TGTGCCAGCAGTTTAGCGGGAGGCTGGGACAGGGGATACGAGCAGTACTTC. Translation: CASSLAGGWDRGYEQYF.

This chain joins TRBV29-1 and TRBJ1-4; D gene unclear. The CDR3 is 12 residues long. The V and J ends lost 6 bases and 6 bases respectively, with 11 bases between them. In germline, CDR1 is SQVTM, CDR2 ANQGSEA. This chain's CDR3 is CSVQESDEKLFF. The DNA for the CDR3 is TGCAGCGTCCAGGAGTCGGATGAAAAACTGTTTTTT.

This chain connects TRBV24-1 to TRBJ2-1; D is unclear. In germline, CDR1 is KGHDR, CDR2 SFDVKD. V dropped 1 base and J dropped 6 bases, with 9 bases sitting between them. The CDR3 has 14 amino acids. Here the CDR3 DNA reads TGTGCCACCAGTGATTTCCGGCGTGGCAATGAGCAGTTCTTC. Translation gives CATSDFRRGNEQFF.

The gene calls are TRBV7-2 and TRBJ1-1, with TRBD1 identical over 7 bases. Losses at the gene ends were 2 bases for V and 2 bases for J; bases not matched to a gene: 5. Germline CDR1 SGHTA, CDR2 FQGNSA. The CDR3 is 15 residues long. CDR3 amino acids: CASSLWGQLNTEAFF. In DNA, the CDR3 is TGTGCCAGCAGCTTATGGGGACAGCTAAACACTGAAGCTTTCTTT.

This clonotype was seen once. The chain is built from TRBV7-2 and TRBJ2-7; 12 bases are shared with TRBD2. Looked up from germline, CDR1 is SGHTA and CDR2 is FQGNSA. Germline trimming cut 1 base from V and 0 bases from J; bases unmatched to any gene: 7. CDR3 length: 18 residues. The CDR3 here is CASSLVSSGRVNSYEQYF. CDR3 nucleotide sequence: TGTGCCAGCAGCTTAGTGTCTAGCGGGAGGGTAAACTCCTACGAGCAGTACTTC.

This clonotype was detected a few times. This chain links TRBV7-2 with TRBJ2-7; D remains ambiguous. Germline CDR1 reads SGHTA; CDR2 reads FQGNSA. V was pared by 6 bases and J by 2 bases, with 14 bases between. The CDR3 has 14 residues. This chain's CDR3 is CASSRSKWTYEQYF. The CDR3, as DNA: TGTGCCAGCAGTCGGAGCAAATGGACCTACGAGCAGTACTTC.

As to this clonotype: A much larger clone is a single base away; this may be a read error. The chain recombines TRBV29-1 with TRBJ2-5, with 9 bases aligning to TRBD2. This CDR3 comprises 16 residues. From germline, CDR1 is SQVTM and CDR2 ANQGSEA. DNA for the CDR3: TGCAACGTTGAAGATCTTCAGCGGGAGGACCAAGAGACCCAGTACTTC. Translation gives CNVEDLQREDQETQYF.

The CDR3: CASSYSGVAYEQYF. DNA for the CDR3: TGTGCCAGCAGTTACTCCGGGGTCGCCTACGAGCAGTACTTC. The V call is TRBV28, the J call TRBJ2-7; TRBD2 is a possible D gene (5 bases). The V end lost 4 bases, the J end lost 2 bases, and 12 bases lay between the germline ends. The length of the CDR3 is 14 residues. In germline, CDR1 is MDHEN, CDR2 SYDVKM.